Below, 8 T cell receptor beta chains from the same sample are listed, as sequenced in a study of blood T cell repertoires in COVID-19. The method was immunoSEQ multiplex PCR; TCRdb's version includes in-frame clones alone and lacks a portion of them. The data show 150,000 to 200,000 clones, with about 80% seen just once and about 26% held by the top ten. Sequencing was performed on peripheral blood. The source is a woman aged 70-85 years with acute or convalescent COVID-19.

The chain employs TRBV2 and TRBJ2-3, with 12 positions matching TRBD2. Germline V CDR1 and CDR2: SNHLY, FYNNEI. J gave up 1 base and V 3 bases, and 5 bases lay outside the gene matches. This CDR3 has 17 amino acids. The CDR3 spells CASSDLAGGRGTDTQYF. CDR3 in DNA: TGTGCCAGCAGTGACCTAGCGGGAGGGCGGGGCACAGATACGCAGTATTTT. The full variable domain, with the rest looked up from reference TRBV2 and TRBJ2-3, is EPEVTQTPSHQVTQMGQEVILRCVPISNHLYFYWYRQILGQKVEFLVSFYNNEISEKSEIFDDQFSVERPDGSNFTLKIRSTKLEDSAMYFCASSDLAGGRGTDTQYFGPGTRLTVL.

This chain joins TRBV6-5 and TRBJ2-5; D call uncertain. V lost 0 bases and J lost 6, with 11 bases in between. This CDR3 contains 14 residues. Germline CDR1 reads MNHEY; CDR2 reads SVGAGI. The CDR3 is CASSYSSHHKTQYF. CDR3 DNA: TGTGCCAGCAGTTACTCGTCTCACCACAAGACCCAGTACTTC.

The chain has TRBV7-7 and TRBJ2-7; 8 bases are a match to TRBD1. The length of the CDR3 is 15 residues. Germline assignment: CDR1 SSHAT and CDR2 FNYEAQ (reference sequence). The V segment lost 5 bases and the J segment 2 bases; nucleotides outside the gene matches: 8. DNA for the CDR3: TGTGCCAGCAGCCGTGGACAGGGTGCCCCCTACGAGCAGTACTTC. This translates into CASSRGQGAPYEQYF.

V gene TRBV12-3 or TRBV12-4 combines with J gene TRBJ1-2; a weak D match, TRBD1 (5 bases). There are 13 residues in the CDR3. Deletions cut 6 bases from V and 7 bases from J, with 15 bases between. CDR3: CASRPTRQTGYTF. CDR3 nucleotide sequence: TGTGCCAGCAGACCAACACGACAGACTGGCTACACCTTC.

The rearrangement links TRBV30 to TRBJ1-6; TRBD1 aligns across 8 bases. Germline assignment: CDR1 GTSNPN and CDR2 SVGIG (reference sequence). J gave up 9 bases and V 2 bases, and 6 bases lay outside the gene matches. This CDR3 contains 14 residues. CDR3 residues: CAWSSGTGGSPLHF. CDR3 DNA sequence: TGTGCCTGGAGTTCCGGGACAGGCGGTTCACCCCTCCACTTT.

V usage is TRBV20-1 and J usage is TRBJ2-1, with D perhaps TRBD1 (6 bases). There are 13 residues in the CDR3. Trimming stripped 3 bases from V and 8 bases from J, with 14 bases between. Germline-derived CDR1 and CDR2 are DFQATT and SNEGSKA (reference sequence). The CDR3 DNA is TGCAGTGCTAGTAGTGGGGGCTCGGATGAGCAGTTCTTC. This gives the protein CSASSGGSDEQFF.

This rearrangement joins TRBV4-1 to TRBJ1-5; tentative D call: TRBD1 (5 bases). Germline V gene lookup returns CDR1 MGHRA and CDR2 YSYEKL. The V end was cut by 1 base, the J end by 6 bases, with 10 bases between. CDR3 size: 14 residues. CDR3 sequence reads: CASSQGGEVQPQHF. The CDR3 DNA is TGCGCCAGCAGCCAAGGAGGGGAGGTTCAGCCCCAGCATTTT.

V is TRBV5-8 and J is TRBJ2-1; 7 nucleotides agree with TRBD2. J lost 2 bases, V lost 1 base, and 3 bases had no gene match. Germline V gene lookup returns CDR1 SGHTS and CDR2 YDEGEE. CDR3 length: 15 residues. The CDR3 loop reads CASSLRLAAYNEQFF. The CDR3 coding sequence is TGTGCCAGCAGCTTGCGTCTAGCGGCCTACAATGAGCAGTTCTTC.